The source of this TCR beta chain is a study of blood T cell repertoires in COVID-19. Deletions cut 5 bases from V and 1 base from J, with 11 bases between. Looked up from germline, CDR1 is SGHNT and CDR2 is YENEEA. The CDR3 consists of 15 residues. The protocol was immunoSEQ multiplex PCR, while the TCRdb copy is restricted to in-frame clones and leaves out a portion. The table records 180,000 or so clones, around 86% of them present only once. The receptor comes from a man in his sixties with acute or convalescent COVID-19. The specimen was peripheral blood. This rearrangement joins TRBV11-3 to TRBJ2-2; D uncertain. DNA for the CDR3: TGTGCCAGCAGCCTCCGACTGGGGAACACCGGGGAGCTGTTTTTT. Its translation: CASSLRLGNTGELFF.